The T cell receptor beta chain under discussion was sequenced for a study of response to subunit inactivated influenza vaccine (dated 2018 in TCRdb). Some background on the complete study: Deep quantitative T cell receptor repertoire profiling was used in the study to track responses to a trivalent subunit inactivated influenza vaccine. Paper-wide results and their limitations: It was suggested by the authors that each seasonal influenza vaccination may recruit only a limited number of new T cells.

The method was RT-PCR. The sequencing machine was an Illumina HiSeq 2500. TCRdb's own reprocessing of the public reads used fastp at Q25 and MiXCR and kept productive beta chains. Records with the same CDR3 protein are collapsed into one entry carrying the most frequent genes and DNA. This sample holds hundreds of thousands of distinct CDR3 sequences; roughly 22% were observed only once. The ten largest make up over 9% of the sample. The CDR1 and CDR2 encoded by the germline V gene (reference sequence) are DFQATT and SNEGSKA. V is pared back by 5 bases and J by 2 bases, with 12 bases lying between the germline termini. The CDR3 goes from the cysteine to the phenylalanine over 13 residues. This entry keeps only the CDR3 DNA: 39 bases, framed from base 1. About this clonotype: The specificity of this receptor is unknown. One base away there is no much larger clone; base qualities are not given.

The sequencing used PBMCs from blood, collected 21 months after vaccination. The V and J genes are TRBV20-1 and TRBJ2-5; the D gene is not confidently resolved. The sequence was obtained from a man between 50 and 75 years old who received an inactivated influenza vaccine. Donor details come from another sample of the same person, matched by shared clones. CDR3 protein: CSAPSDRQETQYF. The sequenced DNA is TGCAGTGCTCCGAGTGATAGACAAGAGACCCAGTACTTC.